These 27 T cell receptor beta chains were all obtained from the same sample, sequenced in a study of CD8 T cells in acute hepatitis C reinfection. TCRdb keeps only in-frame clones here, not all; method: immunoSEQ multiplex PCR. The table shows 35,000 to 40,000 clones, with 87% occurring only once. Indicated time point: naive CD8 control sorted from an acute-time-point sample. Specimen: naive CD8+ T cells from PBMCs. These receptor sequences come from a man under 40 with chronic hepatitis C.

The rearrangement uses TRBV7-9 and TRBJ2-5, with TRBD2 identical over 9 bases. The junction had 6 bases not matched to a gene; V was cut back by 1 base and J by 0 bases. The CDR3 loop spans 17 amino acids. The germline gives CDR1 SEHNR, CDR2 FQNEAQ (reference sequence). This chain's CDR3 is CASSLGVRLADQETQYF. As DNA, the CDR3 is TGTGCCAGCAGCTTAGGGGTACGACTAGCGGACCAAGAGACCCAGTACTTC.

A word on this clone: At the DNA level, this CDR3 is encoded by other sequences in the same sample as well. This chain joins TRBV27 and TRBJ1-5; a weak D match, TRBD1 (6 bases). V was clipped by 5 bases and J by 3 bases, with 11 bases between them. The CDR3 is 14 residues long. Looked up from germline, CDR1 is MNHEY and CDR2 is SMNVEV (reference sequence). The CDR3 reads CASSLTGYNQPQHF. CDR3 in DNA: TGTGCCAGCAGTCTAACAGGGTACAATCAGCCCCAGCATTTT.

J is TRBJ2-2 and V is TRBV19; the D gene is possibly TRBD2 (5 bases). The V end was cut by 5 bases, the J end by 8 bases, with 6 bases between. The CDR3 runs 11 residues. Germline-derived CDR1 and CDR2 are LNHDA and SQIVND (reference sequence). The CDR3, as DNA: TGTGCCAGTAGTTCGGGGGGGGAGCTGTTTTTT. This codes for CASSSGGELFF.

In its sample, this clone was seen a few times. The chain links TRBV7-9 to TRBJ2-7; possible D gene TRBD2, 5 bases. CDR1 and CDR2 from the germline V gene are SEHNR and FQNEAQ (reference sequence). The germline V and J ends were trimmed by 7 bases and 0 bases, with 13 bases remaining between them. CDR3 length: 14 residues. CDR3 sequence (DNA): TGTGCCAGCATGGCGGCTGGGAGCTCCTACGAGCAGTACTTC. Translating it yields CASMAAGSSYEQYF.

This chain connects TRBV27 to TRBJ1-1; no firm D call. Trimming removed 0 bases from V and 5 bases from J, with 7 bases in between. Germline-derived CDR1 and CDR2 are MNHEY and SMNVEV (reference sequence). The CDR3 spans 13 residues. Here the CDR3 reads CASSLSIGTEAFF. The CDR3 DNA is TGTGCCAGCAGTTTATCGATTGGAACTGAAGCTTTCTTT.

V usage is TRBV6-5 and J usage is TRBJ1-1; no definite D call. This CDR3 comprises 14 residues. V lost 1 base to trimming and J lost 3 bases, with 9 bases between them. Germline CDR1 and CDR2: MNHEY and SVGAGI. This CDR3 is CASSYYGKDTEAFF. The CDR3 bases are TGTGCCAGCAGTTACTACGGAAAGGACACTGAAGCTTTCTTT.

This clone has only one observation. This rearrangement joins TRBV27 to TRBJ1-6; D is ambiguous. V was pared by 6 bases and J by 2 bases, with 2 bases between. Germline V gives CDR1 MNHEY, CDR2 SMNVEV (reference sequence). This CDR3 is 12 amino acids long. CDR3 bases: TGTGCCAGCAGGACCTATAATTCACCCCTCCACTTT. This encodes CASRTYNSPLHF.

A word on this clone: One end of the junction is discordant with germline, which a read error may explain. The rearrangement links TRBV19 to TRBJ2-1; possible D gene TRBD2, 6 bases. Germline CDR1 and CDR2: LNHDA and SQIVND (reference sequence). CDR3 length: 14 residues. In DNA, the CDR3 is TGTGCCAGTAGTATATGGGACTCCGACAATGAGCAGTTCTTC. Protein: CASSIWDSDNEQFF. Drawing the rest from reference TRBV19 and TRBJ2-1, the complete variable domain is DGGITQSPKYLFRKEGQNVTLSCEQNLNHDAMYWYRQDPGQGLRLIYYSQIVNDFQKGDIAEGYSVSREKKESFPLTVTSAQKNPTAFYLCASSIWDSDNEQFFGPGTRLTVL.

The rearrangement uses TRBV7-8 and TRBJ2-5, with a tentative D call TRBD1 (6 bases). Trimming shortened V by 0 bases and J by 4 bases, and 6 bases separated the two germline ends. The CDR3 covers 13 residues. Germline V gives CDR1 SGHVS, CDR2 FQNEAQ. The CDR3 bases are TGTGCCAGCAGCTTAGCAGGGGGAGAGACCCAGTACTTC. This gives the protein CASSLAGGETQYF.

The chain joins TRBV27 to TRBJ2-3; D unclear. CDR3 size: 11 residues. The germline V gene has CDR1 MNHEY and CDR2 SMNVEV (reference sequence). V was trimmed by 6 bases and J by 10 bases, leaving 11 bases between them. The CDR3 DNA sequence: TGTGCCAGCAGGTCTGGTAGTGCGCAGTATTTT. Translating gives CASRSGSAQYF.

This clone appeared a single time. The rearrangement links TRBV6-5 to TRBJ1-5; D is unresolved. CDR1 is MNHEY and CDR2 is SVGAGI in the germline V gene. The V gene lost 0 bases and the J gene lost 3 bases, with 9 bases spanning the gap. The CDR3 contains 15 residues. The CDR3 DNA follows: TGTGCCAGCAGTTACTCCGAAGGGAACAATCAGCCCCAGCATTTT. It specifies CASSYSEGNNQPQHF.

The chain uses TRBV9 and TRBJ2-5; no definite D call. The DNA matches TRBJ2-7 better at its end, which makes the J call doubtful. The germline V gene has CDR1 SGDLS and CDR2 YYNGEE. The CDR3 sequence is 14 residues long. The DNA of the CDR3 is TGTGCCAGCAGCCCAGGTGGAAGAAGCTACGAGCAGTACTTC. Its translation: CASSPGGRSYEQYF.

The V gene is TRBV27, the J gene TRBJ2-7; no firm D call. Germline V lookup: CDR1 MNHEY, CDR2 SMNVEV (reference sequence). CDR3 size: 14 residues. The germline V and J ends were trimmed by 5 bases and 1 base, with 12 bases remaining between them. DNA of the CDR3: TGTGCCAGCAGTCCCCGGTCCGGTTCCTACGAGCAGTACTTC. Its protein is CASSPRSGSYEQYF.

V gene TRBV9 combines with J gene TRBJ2-6; weak D call: TRBD1 (5 bases). V lost 4 bases and J 2 bases, leaving 19 bases between the germline ends. The CDR3 is 18 amino acids. Per germline, CDR1 SGDLS and CDR2 YYNGEE. CDR3 sequence reads: CASSPTGHLATGANVLTF. For the CDR3, the DNA is TGTGCCAGCAGCCCTACAGGACACCTGGCCACTGGGGCCAACGTCCTGACTTTC. Filled out from reference TRBV9 and TRBJ2-6, the complete variable domain reads DSGVTQTPKHLITATGQRVTLRCSPRSGDLSVYWYQQSLDQGLQFLIQYYNGEERAKGNILERFSAQQFPDLHSELNLSSLELGDSALYFCASSPTGHLATGANVLTFGAGSRLTVL.

The chain has TRBV28 and TRBJ1-1; 7 bases map to TRBD1. The CDR3 consists of 15 residues. Per germline, CDR1 MDHEN and CDR2 SYDVKM. V gave up 5 bases and J gave up 5 bases; unmatched junction bases: 11. The CDR3 sequence: CASSPRGGGWTEAFF. The CDR3 region has the DNA TGTGCCAGCAGTCCGAGAGGGGGCGGTTGGACTGAAGCTTTCTTT. Based on the CDR3 plus reference TRBV28 and TRBJ1-1, the full variable domain is DVKVTQSSRYLVKRTGEKVFLECVQDMDHENMFWYRQDPGLGLRLIYFSYDVKMKEKGDIPEGYSVSREKKERFSLILESASTNQTSMYLCASSPRGGGWTEAFFGQGTRLTVV.

The chain couples TRBV27 to TRBJ2-7; D is uncertain. This CDR3 is built from 13 residues. Deletions cut 2 bases from V and 5 bases from J, with 10 bases between. Germline lookup yields CDR1 MNHEY and CDR2 SMNVEV (reference sequence). The CDR3 loop is CASSLGHNNEQYF. In DNA, the CDR3 is TGTGCCAGCAGTTTAGGGCACAACAACGAGCAGTACTTC.

The chain combines TRBV5-6 with TRBJ2-4; D gene uncertain. Germline V gene data show CDR1 as SGHDT and CDR2 as YYEEEE. The CDR3 is 15 residues long. V lost 4 bases to trimming and J lost 3 bases, with 14 bases between them. CDR3 protein: CASSEVGFGKNIQYF. DNA of the CDR3: TGTGCCAGCAGCGAAGTGGGGTTCGGCAAAAACATTCAGTACTTC.

Comments on this clone: A read error may account for a junction end that differs from germline. The chain employs TRBV5-4 and TRBJ1-2; maybe TRBD1 (6 bases). Germline V gives CDR1 SGHNT, CDR2 YYREEE (reference sequence). CDR3 length: 13 residues. The CDR3 loop is CASSPTGNYGYTF. The CDR3 bases are TGCGCCAGCAGCCCTACAGGGAACTATGGCTACACCTTC. Combining the CDR3 with reference TRBV5-4 and TRBJ1-2 gives the whole variable domain ETGVTQSPTHLIKTRGQQVTLRCSSQSGHNTVSWYQQALGQGPQFIFQYYREEENGRGNFPPRFSGLQFPNYSSELNVNALELDDSALYLCASSPTGNYGYTFGSGTRLTVV.

This chain connects TRBV29-1 to TRBJ1-3; D call uncertain. Germline CDR1 and CDR2: SQVTM and ANQGSEA. The CDR3 is 14 amino acids. V was shortened by 0 bases and J by 4 bases, with 10 bases between the two germline ends. CDR3 sequence: CSVEDGESGNTIYF. CDR3 DNA: TGCAGCGTTGAAGATGGGGAGTCCGGAAACACCATATATTTT.

The rearrangement joins TRBV25-1 to TRBJ2-1, with TRBD2 matching 10 bases. The CDR3 is made up of 16 amino acids. V trimming: 6 bases; J trimming: 7 bases; junction bases outside the gene matches: 12. Germline V lookup: CDR1 MGHDK, CDR2 SYGVNS. The CDR3 nucleotides are TGTGCCAGCAGCGACCCCCCGCTAGCGGGAGTTAATGAGCAGTTCTTC. It translates to CASSDPPLAGVNEQFF.

V is TRBV4-1 and J is TRBJ2-7, with TRBD2 identical over 8 bases. CDR1 is MGHRA and CDR2 is YSYEKL in the germline V gene. With 0 bases clipped from V and 2 bases from J, the junction kept 3 bases outside the gene matches. CDR3 size: 15 residues. CDR3 DNA: TGCGCCAGCAGCCAAGAACTAGCGGACACCTACGAGCAGTACTTC. Amino acids: CASSQELADTYEQYF.

The chain links TRBV30 to TRBJ2-1; D is undetermined. Looked up from germline, CDR1 is GTSNPN and CDR2 is SVGIG (reference sequence). Trimming stripped 0 bases from V and 7 bases from J, with 16 bases between. The CDR3 is 15 amino acids. CDR3 amino acids: CAWSVLPRRANEQFF. The CDR3 nucleotides are TGTGCCTGGAGTGTCCTCCCTAGGAGAGCGAATGAGCAGTTCTTC.

V is TRBV7-2 and J is TRBJ2-3, with D maybe TRBD1 (5 bases). Germline V gene lookup returns CDR1 SGHTA and CDR2 FQGNSA. V lost 1 base, J lost 6 bases, and 11 bases lay in between. This CDR3 comprises 14 residues. CDR3 sequence (DNA): TGTGCCAGCAGCTTAGATCTGGGGCTGGATACGCAGTATTTT. Its protein product is CASSLDLGLDTQYF.

V gene TRBV13 combines with J gene TRBJ2-3; D not certain. The V end was cut by 0 bases, the J end by 2 bases, with 0 bases between. Germline V gene data show CDR1 as PRHDT and CDR2 as FYEKMQ (reference sequence). This CDR3 has 12 residues. The CDR3 loop is CASSLGTDTQYF. The DNA of the CDR3 is TGTGCCAGCAGCTTAGGCACAGATACGCAGTATTTT.

This clone has only one observation. The chain joins TRBV5-1 to TRBJ1-1; no firm D call. This CDR3 is 15 amino acids long. CDR1 is SGHRS, CDR2 YFSETQ, per germline. Trimming stripped 0 bases from V and 1 base from J, with 10 bases between. CDR3 sequence reads: CASSLVDIGNTEAFF. CDR3 coding DNA: TGCGCCAGCAGCTTGGTTGACATTGGGAACACTGAAGCTTTCTTT.

This chain connects TRBV27 to TRBJ1-5, with unresolved D. V lost 0 bases, J lost 7 bases, and 10 bases lay in between. The CDR3 loop spans 14 amino acids. Germline V CDR1 and CDR2: MNHEY, SMNVEV (reference sequence). The CDR3 DNA reads as TGTGCCAGCAGTTTATCGGCAGGAGGCCAGCCCCAGCATTTT. Encoded protein: CASSLSAGGQPQHF.

The V and J genes are TRBV9 and TRBJ1-2, with a tentative D call TRBD1 (5 bases). The CDR3 has 13 residues. V lost 2 bases and J lost 4, with 9 bases in between. Germline lookup yields CDR1 SGDLS and CDR2 YYNGEE. In DNA form, the CDR3 reads TGTGCCAGCAGCGTGTCCACAGGCTATGGCTACACCTTC. Translated, it gives CASSVSTGYGYTF.